The rows below give T cell receptor beta chains drawn from one sample of a study of beta chain features in type 1 diabetes. Some clones are missing from TCRdb's copy, which holds only in-frame ones; the method was immunoSEQ multiplex PCR. The table has about 650,000 clones, about an eighth seen once. Sequenced: naive CD4+ T cells from blood. All receptors derive from a man younger than 45 with type 1 diabetes. Both conserved end residues are part of each CDR3. A D gene is named only where the DNA matches it firmly. Clone size appears in some rows only: once, few, many, or a class for an expanded clone.

J gene: TRBJ1-2
clone size: few
D gene: TRBD1
V gene: TRBV29-1
CDR3 protein: CSVEVGGYGYGYTF
CDR3 DNA: TGCAGCGTTGAGGTAGGGGGCTACGGCTATGGCTACACCTTC

J gene: TRBJ2-2
clone size: few
D gene: TRBD1
V gene: TRBV6-1
CDR3 protein: CASSEDGDRGTGELFF
CDR3 DNA: TGTGCCAGCAGTGAAGATGGAGACAGGGGAACCGGGGAGCTGTTTTTT

J gene: TRBJ2-5
clone size: .
D gene: .
V gene: TRBV11-2
CDR3 protein: CASSTRGAAETQYF
CDR3 DNA: TGTGCCAGCAGCACCAGGGGGGCTGCGGAGACCCAGTACTTC

J gene: TRBJ2-2
clone size: few
D gene: .
V gene: TRBV6-6
CDR3 protein: CATTMGGRDTGELFF
CDR3 DNA: TGTGCCACTACAATGGGGGGAAGGGACACCGGGGAGCTGTTTTTT

J gene: TRBJ2-7
clone size: few
D gene: TRBD1
V gene: TRBV29-1
CDR3 protein: CSVTKTGGYEQYF
CDR3 DNA: TGCAGCGTTACGAAGACAGGGGGCTACGAGCAGTACTTC

J gene: TRBJ1-2
clone size: .
D gene: .
V gene: TRBV7-9
CDR3 protein: CASSLAAGGYGYTF
CDR3 DNA: TGTGCCAGCAGCTTAGCGGCCGGAGGCTATGGCTACACCTTC

J gene: TRBJ1-1
clone size: .
D gene: .
V gene: TRBV9
CDR3 protein: CASSVVGEGTAFF
CDR3 DNA: TGTGCCAGCAGCGTAGTCGGGGAGGGGACAGCTTTCTTT

J gene: TRBJ2-3
clone size: few
D gene: TRBD1
V gene: TRBV10-3
CDR3 protein: CAISEDRATDTQYF
CDR3 DNA: TGTGCCATCAGTGAGGACAGGGCCACAGATACGCAGTATTTT

J gene: TRBJ2-5
clone size: few
D gene: .
V gene: TRBV18
CDR3 protein: CASSRQTTWEETQYF
CDR3 DNA: TGTGCCAGCTCACGACAGACGACCTGGGAAGAGACCCAGTACTTC

J gene: TRBJ2-7
clone size: few
D gene: TRBD1
V gene: TRBV7-2
CDR3 protein: CASSNTRDSPYEQYF
CDR3 DNA: TGTGCCAGCAGCAATACCCGGGACAGTCCCTACGAGCAGTACTTC

J gene: TRBJ2-1
clone size: .
D gene: TRBD1
V gene: TRBV7-2
CDR3 protein: CASSLDRDRAQLRVYEQFF
CDR3 DNA: TGTGCCAGCAGCTTGGACCGGGACAGGGCACAATTGAGAGTCTATGAGCAGTTCTTC

J gene: TRBJ1-5
clone size: .
D gene: .
V gene: TRBV30
CDR3 protein: CAWSLRFNQPQHF
CDR3 DNA: TGTGCCTGGAGTCTCCGGTTCAATCAGCCCCAGCATTTT

J gene: TRBJ1-1
clone size: few
D gene: .
V gene: TRBV5-6
CDR3 protein: CASSREPFRSEAFF
CDR3 DNA: TGTGCCAGCAGTCGGGAGCCTTTCAGATCTGAAGCTTTCTTT

J gene: TRBJ1-3
clone size: once
D gene: TRBD1
V gene: TRBV5-4
CDR3 protein: CASSLGQGVGNTIYF
CDR3 DNA: TGTGCCAGCAGCTTGGGGCAGGGGGTCGGAAACACCATATATTTT

J gene: TRBJ1-2
clone size: few
D gene: .
V gene: TRBV2
CDR3 protein: CASGRTENYGYTF
CDR3 DNA: TGTGCCAGCGGAAGGACAGAGAACTATGGCTACACCTTC

J gene: TRBJ2-1
clone size: few
D gene: TRBD1
V gene: TRBV2
CDR3 protein: CASSAGTGPLNEQFF
CDR3 DNA: TGTGCCAGCAGTGCGGGGACAGGGCCCCTCAATGAGCAGTTCTTC

J gene: TRBJ1-1
clone size: few
D gene: .
V gene: TRBV5-1
CDR3 protein: CASSLAGSGDTEAFF
CDR3 DNA: TGCGCCAGCAGCTTGGCCGGGTCAGGGGACACTGAAGCTTTCTTT

J gene: TRBJ1-1
clone size: few
D gene: .
V gene: TRBV4-3
CDR3 protein: CASSQEHRQSYTEAFF
CDR3 DNA: TGCGCCAGCAGCCAAGAGCACAGGCAATCTTACACTGAAGCTTTCTTT

J gene: TRBJ1-2
clone size: .
D gene: .
V gene: TRBV7-2
CDR3 protein: CASSFGLRANYGYTF
CDR3 DNA: TGTGCCAGCAGCTTCGGGCTCCGAGCTAACTATGGCTACACCTTC

J gene: TRBJ1-5
clone size: .
D gene: .
V gene: TRBV28
CDR3 protein: CASSLPSFQPQHF
CDR3 DNA: TGTGCCAGCAGTTTACCCTCCTTCCAGCCCCAGCATTTT

J gene: TRBJ1-5
clone size: .
D gene: .
V gene: TRBV7-8
CDR3 protein: CASSFQGYQPQHF
CDR3 DNA: TGTGCCAGCAGCTTCCAGGGGTATCAGCCCCAGCATTTT

J gene: TRBJ1-4
clone size: few
D gene: TRBD1
V gene: TRBV5-1
CDR3 protein: CASSGTGVSGEKLFF
CDR3 DNA: TGCGCCAGCAGCGGAACAGGGGTTAGCGGTGAAAAACTGTTTTTT

J gene: TRBJ2-7
clone size: few
D gene: .
V gene: TRBV6-6
CDR3 protein: CASSSSQPTYEQYF
CDR3 DNA: TGTGCCAGCAGTTCGTCCCAGCCAACCTACGAGCAGTACTTC

J gene: TRBJ1-3
clone size: .
D gene: .
V gene: TRBV19
CDR3 protein: CASSATNQPGGNTIYF
CDR3 DNA: TGTGCCAGTAGTGCGACAAACCAACCGGGTGGAAACACCATATATTTT

J gene: TRBJ2-5
clone size: .
D gene: .
V gene: TRBV7-9
CDR3 protein: CASSPARQGSIQETQYF
CDR3 DNA: TGTGCCAGCAGCCCGGCGCGTCAGGGGTCAATTCAAGAGACCCAGTACTTC

J gene: TRBJ2-2
clone size: few
D gene: .
V gene: TRBV9
CDR3 protein: CASSVGQRSGELFF
CDR3 DNA: TGTGCCAGCAGCGTAGGGCAAAGGAGTGGGGAGCTGTTTTTT

J gene: TRBJ2-7
clone size: .
D gene: TRBD1
V gene: TRBV14
CDR3 protein: CASSQELLGQGVSEQYF
CDR3 DNA: TGTGCCAGCAGCCAAGAGTTGCTAGGACAGGGGGTAAGCGAGCAGTACTTC

J gene: TRBJ2-7
clone size: .
D gene: TRBD2
V gene: TRBV5-1
CDR3 protein: CASSLSASGGRSYEQYF
CDR3 DNA: TGCGCCAGCAGCTTGTCGGCTAGCGGGGGCCGATCCTACGAGCAGTACTTC

J gene: TRBJ2-3
clone size: few
D gene: TRBD1
V gene: TRBV6-5
CDR3 protein: CASSYSRGPKTDTQYF
CDR3 DNA: TGTGCCAGCAGTTACTCGAGGGGGCCGAAGACAGATACGCAGTATTTT

J gene: TRBJ2-1
clone size: few
D gene: TRBD2
V gene: TRBV9
CDR3 protein: CASSTRTSGAYNEQFF
CDR3 DNA: TGTGCCAGCAGCACGCGGACTAGCGGGGCCTACAATGAGCAGTTCTTC

J gene: TRBJ1-4
clone size: .
D gene: .
V gene: TRBV5-6
CDR3 protein: CASSLSLHTSTNEKLFF
CDR3 DNA: TGTGCCAGCAGCTTGTCCCTTCATACTTCAACTAATGAAAAACTGTTTTTT

J gene: TRBJ1-4
clone size: few
D gene: .
V gene: TRBV6-1
CDR3 protein: CASSDPQGRATNEKLFF
CDR3 DNA: TGTGCCAGCAGTGACCCGCAAGGCCGTGCAACTAATGAAAAACTGTTTTTT

J gene: TRBJ2-3
clone size: .
D gene: .
V gene: TRBV2
CDR3 protein: CASSGQSSDSTDTQYF
CDR3 DNA: TGTGCCAGCAGTGGACAGAGTTCAGACAGCACAGATACGCAGTATTTT

J gene: TRBJ1-4
clone size: .
D gene: TRBD1
V gene: TRBV5-1
CDR3 protein: CASSLPTGSENEKLFF
CDR3 DNA: TGCGCCAGCAGCTTGCCGACAGGGAGCGAGAATGAAAAACTGTTTTTT

J gene: TRBJ2-7
clone size: few
D gene: .
V gene: TRBV19
CDR3 protein: CASSPRADSYEQYF
CDR3 DNA: TGTGCCAGTAGCCCCAGGGCAGACTCCTACGAGCAGTACTTC

J gene: TRBJ2-3
clone size: .
D gene: .
V gene: TRBV5-5
CDR3 protein: CASARVTSTDTQYF
CDR3 DNA: TGTGCCAGCGCCAGGGTGACCAGCACAGATACGCAGTATTTT

J gene: TRBJ2-3
clone size: few
D gene: .
V gene: TRBV7-2
CDR3 protein: CASSINRATDTQYF
CDR3 DNA: TGTGCCAGCAGCATTAACCGGGCTACAGATACGCAGTATTTT

J gene: TRBJ2-5
clone size: few
D gene: TRBD1
V gene: TRBV29-1
CDR3 protein: CSVAHRGLQETQYF
CDR3 DNA: TGCAGCGTTGCTCACAGGGGGCTCCAAGAGACCCAGTACTTC

J gene: TRBJ2-1
clone size: .
D gene: .
V gene: TRBV7-2
CDR3 protein: CASSSFAGSNEQFF
CDR3 DNA: TGTGCCAGCAGCTCCTTCGCAGGGAGCAATGAGCAGTTCTTC

J gene: TRBJ2-4
clone size: .
D gene: .
V gene: TRBV30
CDR3 protein: CAWRGLENIQYF
CDR3 DNA: TGTGCCTGGAGGGGCCTCGAAAACATTCAGTACTTC

J gene: TRBJ2-7
clone size: .
D gene: .
V gene: TRBV5-1
CDR3 protein: CASSRTRGDEQYF
CDR3 DNA: TGCGCCAGCAGCAGGACCAGGGGGGACGAGCAGTACTTC

J gene: TRBJ2-5
clone size: few
D gene: .
V gene: TRBV11-2
CDR3 protein: CASSPGLLQETQYF
CDR3 DNA: TGTGCCAGCAGTCCAGGGCTACTCCAAGAGACCCAGTACTTC

J gene: TRBJ1-6
clone size: .
D gene: .
V gene: TRBV30
CDR3 protein: CAWSVVEGGRDSPLHF
CDR3 DNA: TGTGCCTGGAGTGTAGTAGAGGGAGGGAGAGATTCACCCCTCCACTTT

J gene: TRBJ1-1
clone size: few
D gene: TRBD1
V gene: TRBV7-9
CDR3 protein: CASSLRQTGEAFF
CDR3 DNA: TGTGCCAGCAGCTTACGCCAGACAGGGGAAGCTTTCTTT

J gene: TRBJ2-7
clone size: .
D gene: .
V gene: TRBV30
CDR3 protein: CARGAAIRSSHEQYF
CDR3 DNA: TGTGCCCGGGGAGCCGCGATAAGGTCGTCACACGAGCAGTACTTC

J gene: TRBJ1-3
clone size: few
D gene: .
V gene: TRBV5-1
CDR3 protein: CASSLAGISGNTIYF
CDR3 DNA: TGCGCCAGCAGCTTGGCCGGGATCTCTGGAAACACCATATATTTT

J gene: TRBJ2-5
clone size: few
D gene: .
V gene: TRBV7-6
CDR3 protein: CASSQRAQGDQYF
CDR3 DNA: TGTGCCAGCAGCCAGCGGGCCCAGGGAGACCAGTACTTC

J gene: TRBJ2-5
clone size: few
D gene: .
V gene: TRBV5-1
CDR3 protein: CASSLPPQETQYF
CDR3 DNA: TGCGCCAGCAGCTTGCCGCCGCAAGAGACCCAGTACTTC

J gene: TRBJ2-3
clone size: .
D gene: .
V gene: TRBV11-1
CDR3 protein: CASSFVRHTDTQYF
CDR3 DNA: TGTGCCAGCAGCTTCGTCAGGCACACAGATACGCAGTATTTT

J gene: TRBJ1-5
clone size: .
D gene: .
V gene: TRBV6-1
CDR3 protein: CASSFVSNQPQHF
CDR3 DNA: TGTGCCAGCAGCTTCGTCAGCAATCAGCCCCAGCATTTT

J gene: TRBJ2-7
clone size: .
D gene: .
V gene: TRBV29-1
CDR3 protein: CSVVDATSYEQYF
CDR3 DNA: TGCAGCGTTGTCGATGCTACCTCCTACGAGCAGTACTTC

J gene: TRBJ1-4
clone size: .
D gene: .
V gene: TRBV18
CDR3 protein: CASSSQTPGEKLFF
CDR3 DNA: TGTGCCAGCTCATCTCAAACCCCGGGTGAAAAACTGTTTTTT

J gene: TRBJ2-7
clone size: .
D gene: .
V gene: TRBV7-2
CDR3 protein: CASSLGSQGDVYEQYF
CDR3 DNA: TGTGCCAGCAGCTTAGGTTCACAGGGTGATGTGTACGAGCAGTACTTC

J gene: TRBJ2-1
clone size: few
D gene: .
V gene: TRBV5-4
CDR3 protein: CASSRPSGVAEQFF
CDR3 DNA: TGTGCCAGCAGCCGTCCCTCGGGGGTGGCTGAGCAGTTCTTC

J gene: TRBJ2-7
clone size: .
D gene: .
V gene: TRBV29-1
CDR3 protein: CSVEDSGPPYEQYF
CDR3 DNA: TGCAGCGTTGAAGATTCCGGACCGCCCTACGAGCAGTACTTC